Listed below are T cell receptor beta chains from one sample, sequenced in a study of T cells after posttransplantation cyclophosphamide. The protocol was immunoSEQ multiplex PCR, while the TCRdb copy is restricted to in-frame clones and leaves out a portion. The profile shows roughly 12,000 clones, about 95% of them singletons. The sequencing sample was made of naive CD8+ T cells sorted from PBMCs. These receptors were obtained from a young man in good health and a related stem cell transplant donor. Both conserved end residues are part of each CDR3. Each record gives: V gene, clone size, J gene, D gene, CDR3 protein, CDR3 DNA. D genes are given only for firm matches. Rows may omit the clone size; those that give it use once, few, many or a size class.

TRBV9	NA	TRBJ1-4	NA	CASSVGGPEKLFF	TGTGCCAGCAGCGTAGGAGGCCCTGAAAAACTGTTTTTT
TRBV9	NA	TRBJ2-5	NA	CASSAGQTTQETQYF	TGTGCCAGCAGCGCGGGACAAACGACCCAAGAGACCCAGTACTTC
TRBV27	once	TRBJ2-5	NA	CASSSRVPGETQYF	TGTGCCAGCAGTAGCCGGGTGCCGGGAGAGACCCAGTACTTC
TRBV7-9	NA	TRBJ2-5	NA	CASSTVSDSGYQETQYF	TGTGCCAGCTCCACGGTATCAGACAGTGGGTACCAAGAGACCCAGTACTTC
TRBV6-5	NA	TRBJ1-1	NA	CASSYSGGASEAFF	TGTGCCAGCAGTTACTCGGGAGGGGCTTCTGAAGCTTTCTTT
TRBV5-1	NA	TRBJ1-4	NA	CASSLWAGPNEKLFF	TGCGCCAGCAGCTTGTGGGCAGGGCCTAATGAAAAACTGTTTTTT
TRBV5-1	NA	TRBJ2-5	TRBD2	CASSLGLAGGPETQYF	TGCGCCAGCAGCTTGGGGCTAGCGGGGGGGCCGGAGACCCAGTACTTC
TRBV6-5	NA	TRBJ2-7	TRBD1	CASSYSTGQDIYEQYF	TGTGCCAGCAGTTACTCGACGGGACAGGATATCTACGAGCAGTACTTC
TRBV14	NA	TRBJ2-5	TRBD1	CASSQRQGKQETQYF	TGTGCCAGCAGCCAAAGACAGGGAAAACAAGAGACCCAGTACTTC
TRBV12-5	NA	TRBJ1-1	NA	CASGPSGTLNTEAFF	TGTGCTAGTGGTCCAAGCGGCACCCTGAACACTGAAGCTTTCTTT
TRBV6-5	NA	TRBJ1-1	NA	CASSYSNGNTEAFF	TGTGCCAGCAGTTACTCGAACGGGAACACTGAAGCTTTCTTT
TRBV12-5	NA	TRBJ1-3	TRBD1	CASGPGQGARGNTIYF	TGTGCTAGTGGTCCGGGACAGGGGGCGCGTGGAAACACCATATATTTT
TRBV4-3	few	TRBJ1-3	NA	CASSQDGGGSGNTIYF	TGCGCCAGCAGCCAAGACGGGGGAGGGTCCGGAAACACCATATATTTT
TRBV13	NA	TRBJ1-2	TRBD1	CASSLRDRDNYTF	TGTGCCAGCAGCTTAAGGGACAGGGACAACTACACCTTC
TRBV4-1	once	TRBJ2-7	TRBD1	CASSHGQGEDFYEQYF	TGCGCCAGCAGCCACGGGCAGGGGGAAGACTTCTACGAGCAGTACTTC
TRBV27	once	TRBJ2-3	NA	CASGVRGSTDTQYF	TGTGCCAGCGGCGTACGGGGGAGCACAGATACGCAGTATTTT
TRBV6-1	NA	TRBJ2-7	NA	CAGLRGNEQYF	TGTGCCGGTCTAAGGGGCAACGAGCAGTACTTC
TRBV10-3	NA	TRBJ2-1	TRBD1	CAISEWDPGQGVNEQFF	TGTGCCATCAGTGAGTGGGACCCGGGACAGGGCGTCAATGAGCAGTTCTTC